This TCR beta chain was found in a study of T cells in Graves' hyperthyroidism and ophthalmopathy. Study results and caveats: Blood also carried most thyroid clonotypes expanded above 0.001.

CDR1 is LGHNA and CDR2 is YNFKEQ in the germline V gene. The CDR3 loop spans 13 amino acids. Trimming stripped 0 bases from V and 4 bases from J, with 6 bases between. RNA transcripts provided the source from which TCR beta CDR3 regions were amplified. HTBI primers were the set used in a first-round RT-PCR of the TCR CDR3. MiXCR was run by TCRdb on the multiplex PCR reads, yielding one entry per CDR3 protein. This repertoire shows roughly 380,000 distinct CDR3 sequences, around 13% found once; its top ten account for 11%. The authors took PBMCs from 7.5 to 10 ml fresh peripheral blood. This clonotype was seen only a few times. The antigen is not known.

The chain is built from TRBV4-2 and TRBJ1-2; D is unresolved. The sequence came from a woman in her sixties with Graves' hyperthyroidism. Sequenced sample: blood. The CDR3 sequence: CASSQEGVYGYTF. The CDR3 DNA sequence: TGTGCCAGCAGCCAAGAAGGCGTCTATGGCTACACCTTC.